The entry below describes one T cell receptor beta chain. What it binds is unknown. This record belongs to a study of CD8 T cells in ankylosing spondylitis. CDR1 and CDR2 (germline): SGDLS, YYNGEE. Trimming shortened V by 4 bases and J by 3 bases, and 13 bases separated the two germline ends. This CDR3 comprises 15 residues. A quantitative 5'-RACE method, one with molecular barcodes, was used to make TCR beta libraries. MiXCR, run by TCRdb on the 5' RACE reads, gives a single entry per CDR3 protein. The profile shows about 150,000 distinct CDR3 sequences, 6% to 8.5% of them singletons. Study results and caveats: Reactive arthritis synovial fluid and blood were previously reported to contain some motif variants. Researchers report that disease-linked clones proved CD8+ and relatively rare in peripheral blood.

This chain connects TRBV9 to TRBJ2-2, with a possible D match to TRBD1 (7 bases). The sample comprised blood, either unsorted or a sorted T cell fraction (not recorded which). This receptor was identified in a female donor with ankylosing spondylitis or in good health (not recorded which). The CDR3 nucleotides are TGTGCCAGCAGCCCGGGGGACAGATACACCGGGGAGCTGTTTTTT. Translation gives CASSPGDRYTGELFF.